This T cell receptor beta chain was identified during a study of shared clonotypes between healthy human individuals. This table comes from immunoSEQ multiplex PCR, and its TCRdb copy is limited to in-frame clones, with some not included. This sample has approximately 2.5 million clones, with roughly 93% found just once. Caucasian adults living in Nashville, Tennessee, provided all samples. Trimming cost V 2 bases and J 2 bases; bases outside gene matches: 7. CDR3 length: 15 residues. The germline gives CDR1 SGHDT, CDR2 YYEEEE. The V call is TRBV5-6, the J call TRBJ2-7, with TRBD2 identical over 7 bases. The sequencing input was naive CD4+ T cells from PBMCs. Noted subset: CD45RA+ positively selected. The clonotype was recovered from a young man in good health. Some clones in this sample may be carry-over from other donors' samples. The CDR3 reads CASSLATSLAYEQYF. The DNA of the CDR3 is TGTGCCAGCAGCTTAGCGACTAGCCTCGCCTACGAGCAGTACTTC. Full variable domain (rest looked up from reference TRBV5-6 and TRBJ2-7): DAGVTQSPTHLIKTRGQQVTLRCSPKSGHDTVSWYQQALGQGPQFIFQYYEEEERQRGNFPDRFSGHQFPNYSSELNVNALLLGDSALYLCASSLATSLAYEQYFGPGTRLTVT.